This TCR beta chain was identified during a study of technical replicates of blood from a handful of donors. The CDR3 contains 16 residues. Looked up from germline, CDR1 is KGHSH and CDR2 is LQKENI. Trimming stripped 2 bases from V and 5 bases from J, with 18 bases between. The repertoire was sequenced with immunoSEQ multiplex PCR; TCRdb's copy has only in-frame clones and lacks some. The sample includes around 15,000 clones, approximately 83% of them seen just once. The chain is built from TRBV18 and TRBJ1-1, with no clear D. The material sequenced was PBMCs. This receptor was identified in a human donor in good health. The CDR3 DNA follows: TGTGCCAGCTCACCAACGGGGAAAGGCGGGCGAACTGAAGCTTTCTTT. Encoded protein: CASSPTGKGGRTEAFF.